The clone carrying this T cell receptor (beta chain) appeared many times. Hyperthyroidism in the patients, aged 18 to 65, was newly diagnosed and under 2 months in duration. Clinicians diagnosed patients from clinical symptoms, serum thyroxine and TRAb, thyroid ultrasound and orbital computed tomography. The data are from a study of T cells in Graves' hyperthyroidism and ophthalmopathy. RNA transcripts gave rise to amplified TCR beta CDR3 regions. During a first-round RT-PCR of the TCR CDR3, the HTBI primer set was used. MiXCR, applied by TCRdb to the multiplex PCR reads, yields one record per CDR3 protein. The sample comprises some 460,000 distinct CDR3 sequences, roughly 14% of which are singletons, and roughly 15% rests with the top ten. The TCR comes from a woman between 18 and 29 years old with Graves' hyperthyroidism. Sequences were obtained from blood.

CDR3 sequence reads: CASSLGRANYGYTF. In DNA form, the CDR3 reads TGTGCCAGCAGTTTAGGCAGAGCTAACTATGGCTACACCTTC. The chain has TRBV12-3 or TRBV12-4 and TRBJ1-2; D call uncertain. This CDR3 spans 14 amino acids. Trimming cost V 1 base and J 0 bases, with 6 bases left between them.